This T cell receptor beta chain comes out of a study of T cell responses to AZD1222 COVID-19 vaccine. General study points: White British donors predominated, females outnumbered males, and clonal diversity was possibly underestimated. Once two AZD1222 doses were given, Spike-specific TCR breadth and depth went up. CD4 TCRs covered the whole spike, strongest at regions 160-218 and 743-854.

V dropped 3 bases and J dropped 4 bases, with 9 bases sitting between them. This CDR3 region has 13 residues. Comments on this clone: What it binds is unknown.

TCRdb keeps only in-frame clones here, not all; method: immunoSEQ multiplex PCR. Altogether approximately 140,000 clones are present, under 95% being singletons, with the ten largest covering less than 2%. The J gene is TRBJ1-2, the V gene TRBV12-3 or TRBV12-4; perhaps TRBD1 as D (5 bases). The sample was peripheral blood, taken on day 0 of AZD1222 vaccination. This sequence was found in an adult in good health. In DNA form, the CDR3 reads TGTGCCAGCAGTTTTGACAGAGGCTATGGCTACACCTTC. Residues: CASSFDRGYGYTF.